This T cell receptor (beta chain) was identified in a study of response to subunit inactivated influenza vaccine. Each CDR3 protein is one row after TCRdb ran MiXCR on the RT-PCR reads. The table lists about 800,000 distinct CDR3 sequences, about 20% of them singletons. The sequence derives from a man aged 45-65 years who received an inactivated influenza vaccine. This sample comprised PBMCs from blood, obtained 5 days after vaccination.

For the CDR3, the DNA is TGTGCCAGCAGCGCGACCGGGAGAGCGACAAATGAGCAGTTCTTC. As protein: CASSATGRATNEQFF. J is TRBJ2-1 and V is TRBV3-1, with D tentatively TRBD2 (6 bases). Trimming took off 5 bases at V and 7 bases at J, with 18 bases between the two ends. The CDR3 covers 15 residues. Germline V gene data show CDR1 as LGHDT and CDR2 as YNNKEL (reference sequence).